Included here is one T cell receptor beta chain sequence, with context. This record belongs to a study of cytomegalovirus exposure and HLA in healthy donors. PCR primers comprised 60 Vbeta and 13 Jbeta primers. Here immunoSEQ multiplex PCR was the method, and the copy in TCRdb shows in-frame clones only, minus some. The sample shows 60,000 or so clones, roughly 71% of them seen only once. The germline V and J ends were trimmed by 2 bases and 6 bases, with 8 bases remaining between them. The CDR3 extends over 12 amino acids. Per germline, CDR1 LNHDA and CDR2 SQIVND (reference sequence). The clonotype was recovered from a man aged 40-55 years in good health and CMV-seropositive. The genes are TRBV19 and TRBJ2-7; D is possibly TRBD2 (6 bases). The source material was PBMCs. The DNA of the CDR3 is TGTGCCAGTAGTATATCGGGACTCGAGCAGTACTTC. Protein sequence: CASSISGLEQYF.